The entry below gives a single T cell receptor (beta chain) sequence along with its context. The antigen is unknown. The data were obtained in a study of blood T cells in healthy people across ages. Points from the study as a whole: Older age went with lower TCR beta diversity per million T cells, in a roughly linear way.

This CDR3 region has 15 residues. With 7 bases clipped from V and 1 base from J, the junction kept 10 bases outside the gene matches. CDR1 is MDHEN and CDR2 is SYDVKM in the germline V gene. A J-beta primer mix and a sample-barcoded 5' primer were used in a second PCR of roughly 6 to 11 cycles. Carrying 12 random nucleotides, a template-switch adaptor labeled each individual cDNA molecule. One entry per CDR3 protein, called by TCRdb with MiXCR from the 5' RACE reads. This table has approximately 800,000 distinct CDR3 sequences, roughly 64% appearing once. The clonotype originates from a young man in good health. The V call is TRBV28, the J call TRBJ2-7; 7 positions agree with TRBD2. Sequencing was done on a sample of blood. The CDR3 sequence is CASKLAGDASYEQYF. The CDR3 coding sequence is TGTGCCAGCAAACTGGCGGGGGACGCATCCTACGAGCAGTACTTC.